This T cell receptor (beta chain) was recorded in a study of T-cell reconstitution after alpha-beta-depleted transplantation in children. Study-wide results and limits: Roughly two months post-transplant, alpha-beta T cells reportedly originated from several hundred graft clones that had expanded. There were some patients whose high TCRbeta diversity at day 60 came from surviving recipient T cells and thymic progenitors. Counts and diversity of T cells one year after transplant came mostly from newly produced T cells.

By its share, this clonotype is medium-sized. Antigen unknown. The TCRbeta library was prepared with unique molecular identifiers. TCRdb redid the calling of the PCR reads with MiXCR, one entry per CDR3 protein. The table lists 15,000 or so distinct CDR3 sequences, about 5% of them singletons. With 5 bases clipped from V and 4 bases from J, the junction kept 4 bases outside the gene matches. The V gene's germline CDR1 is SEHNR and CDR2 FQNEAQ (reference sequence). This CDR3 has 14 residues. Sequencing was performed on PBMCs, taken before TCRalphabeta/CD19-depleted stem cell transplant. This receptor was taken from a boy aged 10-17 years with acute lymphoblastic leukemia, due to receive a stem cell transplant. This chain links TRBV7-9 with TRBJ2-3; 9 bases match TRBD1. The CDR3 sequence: CASSLTGGADTQYF. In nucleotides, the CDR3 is TGTGCCAGCAGCCTCACAGGGGGCGCAGATACGCAGTATTTT.